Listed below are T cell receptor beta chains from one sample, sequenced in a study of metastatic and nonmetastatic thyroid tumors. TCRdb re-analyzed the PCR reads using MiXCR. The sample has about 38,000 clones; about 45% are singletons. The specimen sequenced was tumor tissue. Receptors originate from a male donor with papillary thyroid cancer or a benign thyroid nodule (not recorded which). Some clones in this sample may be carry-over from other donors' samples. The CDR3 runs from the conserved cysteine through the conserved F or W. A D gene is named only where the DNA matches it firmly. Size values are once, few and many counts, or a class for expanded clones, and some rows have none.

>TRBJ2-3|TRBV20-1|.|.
CSAIWTEVDTQYF
TGCAGTGCTATCTGGACTGAGGTAGATACGCAGTATTTT
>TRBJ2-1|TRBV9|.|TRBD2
CASSSRTSRTNNEQFF
TGTGCCAGCAGCTCCAGGACTAGCAGAACTAACAATGAGCAGTTCTTC
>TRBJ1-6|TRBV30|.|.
CAWTPRGNSPLHF
TGTGCCTGGACACCGCGGGGGAATTCACCCCTCCACTTT
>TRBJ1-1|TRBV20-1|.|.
CSARGVNTEAFF
TGCAGTGCTAGGGGGGTGAACACTGAAGCTTTCTTT
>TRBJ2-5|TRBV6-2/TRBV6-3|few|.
CASSYIGGRETQYF
TGTGCCAGCAGTTACATTGGCGGGCGAGAGACCCAGTACTTC
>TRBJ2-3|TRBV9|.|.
CASSVEGGLVTDTQYF
TGTGCCAGCAGCGTAGAAGGCGGGCTCGTCACAGATACGCAGTATTTT
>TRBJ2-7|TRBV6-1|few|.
CASSDRYYEQYF
TGTGCCAGCAGTGACAGATACTACGAGCAGTACTTC
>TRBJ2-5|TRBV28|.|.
CATDRQSQETQYF
TGTGCCACCGACCGACAGAGCCAAGAGACCCAGTACTTC
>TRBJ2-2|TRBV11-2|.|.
CASSLGTNTGELFF
TGTGCCAGCAGCTTGGGAACGAACACCGGGGAGCTGTTTTTT
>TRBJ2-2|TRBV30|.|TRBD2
CAWSGAGGWAAGELFF
TGTGCCTGGAGTGGCGCGGGGGGGTGGGCCGCCGGGGAGCTGTTTTTT
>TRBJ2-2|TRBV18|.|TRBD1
CASSPQGAGTGELFF
TGTGCCAGCTCACCTCAGGGGGCCGGAACCGGGGAGCTGTTTTTT
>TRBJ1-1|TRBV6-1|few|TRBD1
CASSGGQEYTEAFF
TGTGCCAGCAGTGGAGGACAGGAATACACTGAAGCTTTCTTT
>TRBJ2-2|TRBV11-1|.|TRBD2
CASKKTSGRAGELFF
TGTGCCAGCAAAAAGACTAGCGGGAGGGCCGGGGAGCTGTTTTTT
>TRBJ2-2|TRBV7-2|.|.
CASSPAQGFGGELFF
TGTGCCAGCAGCCCAGCACAGGGCTTCGGCGGGGAGCTGTTTTTT